Each of the 14 T cell receptor beta chains below was sequenced from the same sample in a study of T cell repertoires in cytomegalovirus infection (dated 2019 in TCRdb). Sequencing used an Illumina HiSeq 1500. TCRdb reworked the public reads: Q25 trimming with fastp, MiXCR clone assembly, productive beta chains retained. Rows merge per CDR3 protein into single entries with the most common DNA and genes. The table for this sample lists nearly 550,000 distinct CDR3 sequences; 15% to 20% of them were counted only once. The biggest ten clones account for about 24% of the sample. The sample consisted of CD8+ T cells from PBMCs. These receptors all come from a human donor in good health (CMV status not recorded). Some clones in this sample may be carry-over from other donors' samples.

V usage is TRBV7-6 and J usage is TRBJ2-1; TRBD1 or TRBD2 may be the D gene (6 bases each). CDR3 length: 13 amino acids. Trimming shortened V by 2 bases and J by 9 bases, and 11 bases separated the two germline ends. The germline V gene has CDR1 SGHVS and CDR2 FNYEAQ. The CDR3 coding sequence is TGTGCCAGCAGCTTACCTAGGGGGGCTGAGCAGTTCTTC. Translating it yields CASSLPRGAEQFF.

There are many counts of this clonotype. This chain connects TRBV7-8 to TRBJ2-7; D is uncertain. V was clipped by 1 base and J by 6 bases, with 4 bases between them. The germline gives CDR1 SGHVS, CDR2 FQNEAQ. The CDR3 extends over 11 amino acids. CDR3 protein: CASSLGLEQYF. The DNA of the CDR3 is TGTGCCAGCAGCTTAGGACTCGAGCAGTACTTC.

This clonotype has at least ten counts. The chain has TRBV2 and TRBJ1-3, with D tentatively TRBD1 (6 bases). Germline CDR1 reads SNHLY; CDR2 reads FYNNEI. The CDR3 is 15 amino acids. Trimming cost V 7 bases and J 8 bases, with 21 bases left between them. CDR3 sequence (DNA): TGTGCCAGCATCCCCCGGACAGCCTCTTGGGACACCATATATTTT. Protein sequence: CASIPRTASWDTIYF.

The V call is TRBV9, the J call TRBJ2-1, with D possibly being TRBD2 (5 bases). Trimming removed 3 bases from V and 7 bases from J, with 14 bases in between. This CDR3 comprises 14 residues. CDR1 and CDR2 (germline): SGDLS, YYNGEE. The CDR3 nucleotides are TGTGCCAGCAGCGAAGGAGGAGAAAGGAATGAGCAGTTCTTC. It translates to CASSEGGERNEQFF.

This clonotype appeared many times. The chain couples TRBV7-6 to TRBJ1-1, with D perhaps TRBD1 (6 bases). The CDR3 sequence is 14 residues long. The ends were cut back, 5 bases at V and 1 base at J, with 11 bases in the middle. The germline gives CDR1 SGHVS, CDR2 FNYEAQ. The CDR3 DNA reads as TGTGCCAGCAGCCTAGGACAGACGAACACTGAAGCTTTCTTT. Its protein is CASSLGQTNTEAFF.

This sequence joins TRBV10-3 and TRBJ1-1, with TRBD1 matching over 8 bases. Trimming removed 7 bases from V and 2 bases from J; junction bases left unmatched: 9. The CDR3 consists of 15 residues. CDR1 and CDR2 (germline): ENHRY, SYGVKD. CDR3 DNA: TGTGCCATCACTCCCAGGACAGGGTCAAACACTGAAGCTTTCTTT. Residues: CAITPRTGSNTEAFF.

This clonotype occurred many times. The CDR3 region is CASSLWDPNQPQHF. CDR3 nucleotides: TGTGCCAGCAGTTTGTGGGACCCCAATCAGCCCCAGCATTTT. The rearrangement joins TRBV12-3 or TRBV12-4 to TRBJ1-5, with D perhaps TRBD1 (5 bases). This CDR3 has 14 residues. V lost 3 bases to trimming and J lost 3 bases, with 9 bases between them.

Worth noting for this clonotype: Given a much more abundant clone one base away, this may be a read error. The chain is built from TRBV10-3 and TRBJ2-2, with 7 bases lining up with TRBD2. Germline V gives CDR1 ENHRY, CDR2 SYGVKD. The CDR3 loop spans 15 amino acids. Trimming took 8 bases from V and 3 from J; bases not matched to a gene: 9. Here the CDR3 reads CAIGGGLLHTGELFF. CDR3 sequence (DNA): TGTGCCATCGGGGGGGGACTCCTGCACACCGGGGAGCTGTTTTTT.

Many counts were recorded for this clonotype. This rearrangement joins TRBV6-1 to TRBJ2-2; 16 nucleotides match TRBD2. The length of the CDR3 is 19 residues. Germline V CDR1 and CDR2: MNHNS, SASEGT. The V gene end was trimmed by 6 bases and the J gene end by 3 bases; junction bases not matched to a gene: 10. As DNA, the CDR3 is TGTGCCAGCAGGCCGAACCCCGGGACTAGCGGGAGGGACACCGGGGAGCTGTTTTTT. Its protein product is CASRPNPGTSGRDTGELFF.

The chain recombines TRBV12-3 or TRBV12-4 with TRBJ2-5, with D unclear. This CDR3 is 13 amino acids long. V lost 2 bases and J lost 4, with 8 bases in between. The CDR3 sequence is CASSLPMGETQYF. CDR3 DNA sequence: TGTGCCAGCAGTTTACCTATGGGAGAGACCCAGTACTTC.

There are many counts of this clonotype. This chain links TRBV6-5 with TRBJ2-3; D is uncertain. CDR1 is MNHEY and CDR2 is SVGAGI in the germline V gene. V lost 6 bases and J lost 2, with 6 bases in between. This CDR3 region has 12 residues. The CDR3 region has the DNA TGTGCCAGCAGCTCCAACACAGATACGCAGTATTTT. It specifies CASSSNTDTQYF.

This sequence joins TRBV10-3 and TRBJ2-1; 11 bases align to TRBD2. This CDR3 contains 19 residues. J lost 5 bases, V lost 5 bases, and 17 bases had no gene match. From germline, CDR1 is ENHRY and CDR2 SYGVKD. The CDR3 DNA follows: TGTGCCATCAGTCACACCCTAAGAACTAGCGGGAGCACCCACAATGAGCAGTTCTTC. Its translation is CAISHTLRTSGSTHNEQFF.

CDR3 amino acids: CASSQDPGNPRDEQFF. DNA of the CDR3: TGTGCCAGCAGCCAAGATCCAGGAAATCCTAGGGATGAGCAGTTCTTC. The chain links TRBV14 to TRBJ2-1, with D unclear. CDR1 SGHDN and CDR2 FVKESK come from the germline V gene. Trimming took 0 bases from V and 8 from J, leaving 17 bases between them. The CDR3 has 16 amino acids.

This clonotype has at least ten counts. The chain employs TRBV12-3 or TRBV12-4 and TRBJ1-3; TRBD1 matches 7 bases. V dropped 7 bases and J dropped 1; count of bases not matched to a gene: 10. The CDR3 is made up of 16 amino acids. The CDR3 DNA reads as TGTGCCAGCACTCCCGACAGGGAAGGATCTGGAAACACCATATATTTT. Protein sequence: CASTPDREGSGNTIYF.